The next 21 T cell receptor beta chains were all read from a single sample in a study of T cell repertoires in cytomegalovirus infection. TCRdb independently ran MiXCR on the reads; one entry per CDR3 protein. The sample has roughly 500,000 distinct CDR3 sequences, 30% to 35% seen once. Their specific antigens are unknown. The specimen was cultured PBMCs, collected from culture after CMV antigen stimulation. These receptor sequences come from a human donor in good health (CMV status not recorded). Some clones in this sample may be carry-over from other donors' samples.

The chain couples TRBV7-2 to TRBJ2-5; 10 bases map to TRBD2. Trimming took 5 bases from V and 4 from J; bases not matched to a gene: 10. The germline V gene has CDR1 SGHTA and CDR2 FQGNSA. The CDR3 is 16 amino acids. In DNA form, the CDR3 reads TGTGCCAGCAGCCCCCGGAGCGGGAGGGCCGGAGAGACCCAGTACTTC. Its protein is CASSPRSGRAGETQYF.

The rearrangement links TRBV4-1 to TRBJ1-1; D gene uncertain. CDR3 length equals 14 residues. Germline CDR1 reads MGHRA; CDR2 reads YSYEKL. The ends were cut back, 3 bases at V and 2 bases at J, with 10 bases in the middle. Written as DNA, the CDR3 is TGCGCCAGCAGCCACCGCCTCACTAACACTGAAGCTTTCTTT. Its translation: CASSHRLTNTEAFF.

V is TRBV19 and J is TRBJ1-1; TRBD1 aligns across 8 bases. The CDR3 has 11 amino acids. Germline assignment: CDR1 LNHDA and CDR2 SQIVND (reference sequence). Trimming took 10 bases from V and 7 from J; bases not matched to a gene: 5. The DNA for the CDR3 is TGTGCCACACAGGGGGGTGGTGAAGCTTTCTTT. Protein product: CATQGGGEAFF.

The chain couples TRBV7-9 to TRBJ2-3; TRBD2 matches 8 bases. Germline V gives CDR1 SEHNR, CDR2 FQNEAQ (reference sequence). The CDR3 totals 16 residues. The J segment lost 1 base and the V segment lost 6 bases, leaving 9 bases of the junction unmatched. CDR3 in DNA: TGTGCCAGCAGTTGGAGACTAGCGAAGGGCACAGATACGCAGTATTTT. The encoded protein is CASSWRLAKGTDTQYF.

The chain couples TRBV28 to TRBJ1-5; a possible D gene is TRBD1 (5 bases). Trimming stripped 3 bases from V and 9 bases from J, with 12 bases between. Germline V gene sequence: CDR1 MDHEN, CDR2 SYDVKM. The CDR3 totals 13 residues. In DNA form, the CDR3 reads TGTGCCAGCAGTTTTGGGGGGTGGGGGCCCCAGCATTTT. Its translation: CASSFGGWGPQHF.

This clonotype was detected a few times. The chain combines TRBV4-1 with TRBJ2-4, with D perhaps given as TRBD1 or TRBD2 (5 bases each). The CDR3 contains 19 residues. V was pared by 0 bases and J by 1 base, with 19 bases between. Germline CDR1 is MGHRA and CDR2 is YSYEKL. In nucleotides, the CDR3 is TGCGCCAGCAGCCAAGATCCCCTCCGGGATTGGGGGGCCAAAAACATTCAGTACTTC. It specifies CASSQDPLRDWGAKNIQYF.

The chain joins TRBV6-2 or TRBV6-3 to TRBJ2-7; D not resolved. V lost 3 bases to trimming and J lost 3 bases, with 12 bases between them. Germline V gene lookup returns CDR1 MNHEY and CDR2 SVGEGT. This CDR3 contains 14 residues. The DNA of the CDR3 is TGTGCCAGCAGTTATAGTGGATCCTTCTACGAGCAGTACGTC. Its protein product is CASSYSGSFYEQYV.

The gene calls are TRBV10-2 and TRBJ2-1; 12 positions agree with TRBD2. This CDR3 has 14 residues. The V and J ends lost 7 bases and 9 bases, in that order; junction bases with no gene match: 7. Germline V gene lookup returns CDR1 WSHSY and CDR2 SAAADI. CDR3 nucleotides: TGCGCCAGCATGACTAGCGGGAGTTGGGGTGAGCAGTTCTTC. Residues: CASMTSGSWGEQFF.

This clonotype appeared a few times. The chain links TRBV10-2 to TRBJ2-7; D is unresolved. CDR1 and CDR2 from the germline V gene are WSHSY and SAAADI. The CDR3 is 13 residues long. V lost 1 base and J lost 5, with 9 bases in between. The CDR3 loop is CASSELSPDEQYV. The CDR3 DNA sequence: TGCGCCAGCAGTGAGTTGTCTCCAGACGAGCAGTACGTC.

This clonotype was observed a handful of times. This sequence joins TRBV28 and TRBJ2-7; 11 bases map to TRBD1. The V and J ends lost 4 bases and 6 bases, in that order; junction bases with no gene match: 11. Germline lookup yields CDR1 MDHEN and CDR2 SYDVKM. There are 16 residues in the CDR3. As DNA, the CDR3 is TGTGCCAGCAGTTCCTACTCCGGGACAGGGGGTACCGAGCAGTACTTC. Its translation: CASSSYSGTGGTEQYF.

This clonotype has more than one count but fewer than ten. The genes are TRBV4-3 and TRBJ2-5, with TRBD1 matching 7 bases. V gave up 6 bases and J gave up 4 bases; unmatched junction bases: 29. The germline V gene encodes CDR1 LGHNA and CDR2 YSLEER. This CDR3 region has 21 residues. The CDR3, as DNA: TGCGCCAGCAGTTATCATTCCGTGTCCCGGGACAGAAAGAGGATTGGAGAGACCCAGTACTTC. This encodes CASSYHSVSRDRKRIGETQYF.

This sequence joins TRBV11-3 and TRBJ1-1; 9 bases map to TRBD1. Germline V gene lookup returns CDR1 SGHNT and CDR2 YENEEA. The CDR3 sequence is 15 residues long. Trimming at V came to 5 bases and at J to 3 bases, leaving 7 bases not matched to a gene. In DNA form, the CDR3 reads TGTGCCAGCAGCGCCGGACAGGGGATGGACACTGAAGCTTTCTTT. This gives the protein CASSAGQGMDTEAFF.

This clonotype turned up a few times. J is TRBJ1-2 and V is TRBV2; 9 bases match TRBD1. This CDR3 has 16 amino acids. Germline CDR1 SNHLY, CDR2 FYNNEI. Trimming took 5 bases from V and 2 from J; bases not matched to a gene: 9. The CDR3 bases are TGTGCCAGCAGTACCGAAAGGGACAGGGAAAACTATGGCTACACCTTC. The encoded protein is CASSTERDRENYGYTF.

This rearrangement joins TRBV6-2 or TRBV6-3 to TRBJ1-4, with D possibly matching TRBD1 (6 bases). CDR3 length equals 14 residues. V shed 5 bases and J shed 6 bases, with 13 bases lying between them. The germline gives CDR1 MNHEY, CDR2 SVGEGT. The CDR3 coding sequence is TGTGCCAGCAGTCCCCGGGACAAGTATGAAAAACTGTTTTTT. Its translation: CASSPRDKYEKLFF.

This clonotype was counted a few times. The gene calls are TRBV7-9 and TRBJ1-1; TRBD1 matches at 8 bases. V dropped 5 bases and J dropped 4; count of bases not matched to a gene: 6. CDR3 length equals 14 residues. Germline V lookup: CDR1 SEHNR, CDR2 FQNEAQ (reference sequence). The CDR3 DNA sequence: TGTGCCAGCAGCGCAGACAGGGGTTTCACTGAAGCTTTCTTT. Its protein product is CASSADRGFTEAFF.

The rearrangement uses TRBV6-8 and TRBJ2-1; 9 positions agree with TRBD1. Trimming removed 5 bases from V and 8 bases from J; junction bases left unmatched: 10. In germline, CDR1 is MNHGY, CDR2 SAAAGT. CDR3 length equals 15 residues. The CDR3 here is CASSNAGTGNDEQFF. The DNA for the CDR3 is TGTGCCAGCAGTAACGCCGGGACAGGGAACGATGAGCAGTTCTTC.

V gene TRBV11-2 combines with J gene TRBJ1-1; D is unclear. V was pared by 0 bases and J by 4 bases, with 3 bases between. Per germline, CDR1 SGHAT and CDR2 FQNNGV. The length of the CDR3 is 12 residues. For the CDR3, the DNA is TGTGCCAGCAGCTTAGAGGCCACTGAAGCTTTCTTT. As protein: CASSLEATEAFF.

This clonotype was observed a few times. This chain links TRBV10-3 with TRBJ2-3, with D possibly TRBD1 on 6 matching bases. Trimming removed 3 bases at V and 4 bases at J, with 14 bases between. The CDR3 sequence is 15 residues long. CDR1 is ENHRY, CDR2 SYGVKD, per germline. CDR3 DNA sequence: TGTGCCATCAGTGATAACAGGGTATGGGCAGATACGCAGTATTTT. It encodes CAISDNRVWADTQYF.

This clonotype was recorded at least ten times. The genes are TRBV5-4 and TRBJ2-2; perhaps TRBD1 as D (7 bases). CDR1 SGHNT and CDR2 YYREEE come from the germline V gene (reference sequence). V shed 2 bases and J shed 5 bases, with 13 bases lying between them. CDR3 length: 15 amino acids. CDR3 sequence (DNA): TGTGCCAGCAGCTTTGGACAGGCGGGGACCGGGGAGCTGTTTTTT. Amino acid sequence: CASSFGQAGTGELFF.

The V gene is TRBV20-1, the J gene TRBJ2-7; 9 nucleotides agree with TRBD2. Germline assignment: CDR1 DFQATT and CDR2 SNEGSKA (reference sequence). V shed 5 bases, J shed 4 bases, and the junction held 6 bases outside the gene matches. This CDR3 has 13 amino acids. The DNA for the CDR3 is TGCAGTGCTCCTCTAGCGGGAAAGTACGAGCAGTACTTC. This sequence encodes CSAPLAGKYEQYF.

This clonotype was counted a few times. The chain recombines TRBV7-2 with TRBJ2-7; D is unclear. Germline CDR1 reads SGHTA; CDR2 reads FQGNSA. The CDR3 is made up of 13 amino acids. V was cut by 1 base and J by 3 bases, with 7 bases left in between. The CDR3 loop is CASSLEARYEQYF. Written as DNA, the CDR3 is TGTGCCAGCAGCTTAGAGGCCCGCTACGAGCAGTACTTC. Together with reference TRBV7-2 and TRBJ2-7, the CDR3 gives the full variable domain: GAGVSQSPSNKVTEKGKDVELRCDPISGHTALYWYRQSLGQGLEFLIYFQGNSAPDKSGLPSDRFSAERTGGSVSTLTIQRTQQEDSAVYLCASSLEARYEQYFGPGTRLTVT.